One sample yielded the 17 T cell receptor beta chains listed below, sequenced in a study of blood T cell repertoires in COVID-19 (dated by TCRdb to 2019 to 2021). Libraries were built with the immunoSEQ multiplex PCR assay. Sourced from immuneACCESS, this table was stored by TCRdb with only in-frame sequences that have V and J called. A share of the clones is absent; for the studies checked, an unresolved V gene accounts for under half, and the remainder has no known explanation. The sample contains 130,000 to 150,000 clones, roughly 88% of them found a single time. Of the sample, 1% to 1.5% falls within the top ten clones. The sequenced sample was PBMCs or T cells enriched from blood (not recorded which). These receptor sequences come from a woman under 40 with acute COVID-19.

The rearrangement uses TRBV9 and TRBJ2-7, with 7 bases that match TRBD1. J was trimmed by 3 bases and V by 3 bases; bases with no gene match: 12. The germline V gene has CDR1 SGDLS and CDR2 YYNGEE. The length of the CDR3 is 16 residues. The CDR3 loop is CASSAFDRVYFYEQYF. The CDR3 DNA follows: TGTGCCAGCAGCGCCTTCGACAGGGTCTATTTCTACGAGCAGTACTTC.

The chain joins TRBV9 to TRBJ1-1, with 7 positions matching TRBD1. The germline V gene encodes CDR1 SGDLS and CDR2 YYNGEE. CDR3 length: 14 residues. V gave up 4 bases and J gave up 2 bases; unmatched junction bases: 5. The CDR3 protein is CASSMGQRNTEAFF. CDR3 DNA sequence: TGTGCCAGCAGCATGGGACAGCGTAACACTGAAGCTTTCTTT.

The chain recombines TRBV25-1 with TRBJ2-1, with TRBD2 matching 9 bases. This CDR3 has 16 residues. With V trimmed by 3 bases and J by 1 base, 4 bases remained unmatched. Looked up from germline, CDR1 is MGHDK and CDR2 is SYGVNS. The CDR3 region is CASSDVSGRSYNEQFF. As DNA, the CDR3 is TGTGCCAGCAGTGATGTTAGCGGGAGATCCTACAATGAGCAGTTCTTC.

The chain has TRBV5-1 and TRBJ2-5; weak D call: TRBD2 (5 bases). Germline lookup yields CDR1 SGHRS and CDR2 YFSETQ. Trimming shortened V by 1 base and J by 2 bases, and 12 bases separated the two germline ends. This CDR3 contains 15 residues. The CDR3 bases are TGCGCCAGCAGCTTGCCGTCGGGAATACAAGAGACCCAGTACTTC. Its translation: CASSLPSGIQETQYF.

V gene TRBV9 combines with J gene TRBJ2-1; tentative D call: TRBD2 (6 bases). Between the trimmed V and J ends, which lost 2 bases and 6 bases, there was a span of 18 bases. Per germline, CDR1 SGDLS and CDR2 YYNGEE. The CDR3 extends over 16 amino acids. This CDR3 is CASSVGGAEGTNEQFF. CDR3 DNA: TGTGCCAGCAGCGTCGGCGGTGCGGAGGGGACCAATGAGCAGTTCTTC.

The J gene is TRBJ2-7, the V gene TRBV21-1; TRBD1 is taken as the D call from the table, unchecked against the DNA. TRBV21-1 is a documented pseudogene. This CDR3 spans 23 amino acids. CDR3 region: CASSKEGRTVGTGVPRGSYEQYF. CDR3 DNA sequence: TGTGCCAGCAGCAAAGAAGGCCGAACCGTCGGGACAGGGGTCCCTAGGGGCTCCTACGAGCAGTACTTC.

V gene TRBV13 combines with J gene TRBJ2-7; 8 positions match TRBD2. Losses at the gene ends were 1 base for V and 0 bases for J; bases not matched to a gene: 5. Looked up from germline, CDR1 is PRHDT and CDR2 is FYEKMQ (reference sequence). The CDR3 consists of 16 residues. CDR3 sequence: CASSLVGAGGSYEQYF. CDR3 nucleotides: TGTGCCAGCAGCTTAGTTGGTGCGGGAGGCTCCTACGAGCAGTACTTC.

The CDR3 region is CATSSEGRPNYGYTF. DNA for the CDR3: TGTGCCACCAGCAGTGAGGGCAGGCCAAACTATGGCTACACCTTC. The gene calls are TRBV15 and TRBJ1-2; no firm D call. The ends were cut back, 3 bases at V and 2 bases at J, with 13 bases in the middle. Germline V gene lookup returns CDR1 LNHNV and CDR2 YYDKDF (reference sequence). This CDR3 spans 15 amino acids.

This chain uses TRBV7-8 with TRBJ2-7; 8 bases align to TRBD2. CDR1 is SGHVS, CDR2 FQNEAQ, per germline. CDR3 length: 16 residues. J was trimmed by 4 bases and V by 7 bases; bases with no gene match: 15. Here the CDR3 DNA reads TGTGCCAGCACCCTATCTCCAAATAGCGGGAAATACGAGCAGTACTTC. It codes for CASTLSPNSGKYEQYF.

The rearrangement links TRBV7-9 to TRBJ2-7; D gene ambiguous. From germline, CDR1 is SEHNR and CDR2 FQNEAQ (reference sequence). The V gene lost 1 base and the J gene lost 3 bases, with 19 bases spanning the gap. The CDR3 totals 17 residues. The chain's CDR3 is CASSLGLSAAADYEQYF. For the CDR3, the DNA is TGTGCCAGCAGCTTAGGGCTGAGCGCAGCTGCTGACTACGAGCAGTACTTC. The entire variable domain, with the rest obtained from reference TRBV7-9 and TRBJ2-7, is as follows: DTGVSQNPRHKITKRGQNVTFRCDPISEHNRLYWYRQTLGQGPEFLTYFQNEAQLEKSRLLSDRFSAERPKGSFSTLEIQRTEQGDSAMYLCASSLGLSAAADYEQYFGPGTRLTVT.

J is TRBJ2-3 and V is TRBV27; D call uncertain. The CDR3 covers 15 residues. The germline CDR1 and CDR2 sequences are MNHEY and SMNVEV (reference sequence). V was clipped by 0 bases and J by 3 bases, with 10 bases between them. CDR3: CASSLSPGGTDTQYF. For the CDR3, the DNA is TGTGCCAGCAGTTTATCGCCAGGTGGGACAGATACGCAGTATTTT.

This clone was counted at least ten times. One junction end disagrees with the germline gene, perhaps due to a read error. This chain connects TRBV11-2 to TRBJ2-1; no reliable D call. This CDR3 contains 11 residues. CDR1 SGHAT and CDR2 FQNNGV come from the germline V gene. The chain's CDR3 is CASSSNNEQFF. For the CDR3, the DNA is TGTGCCAGCAGCTCCAACAATGAGCAGTTCTTC.

The chain uses TRBV10-3 and TRBJ1-3; D might be TRBD1 (5 bases). Trimming pared 6 bases from V and 0 bases from J, leaving 15 bases between. Germline-derived CDR1 and CDR2 are ENHRY and SYGVKD. This CDR3 contains 16 residues. The CDR3 sequence is CAISDSRGSSGNTIYF. In DNA, the CDR3 is TGTGCCATCAGCGATTCAAGGGGATCCTCTGGAAACACCATATATTTT.

J is TRBJ2-3 and V is TRBV5-1; 9 bases agree with TRBD2. V lost 6 bases to trimming and J lost 6 bases; unmatched junction nucleotides: 8. The CDR3 covers 14 residues. The germline V gene has CDR1 SGHRS and CDR2 YFSETQ. The CDR3 coding sequence is TGCGCCAGCAACGGCGGGAGGGGGTCGGATACGCAGTATTTT. Protein: CASNGGRGSDTQYF.

The CDR3 reads CASSVDGHSNQPQHF. DNA for the CDR3: TGTGCCAGCAGCGTAGACGGTCATAGCAATCAGCCCCAGCATTTT. The gene calls are TRBV9 and TRBJ1-5; no clear D gene. V was clipped by 0 bases and J by 0 bases, with 7 bases between them. The germline gives CDR1 SGDLS, CDR2 YYNGEE. CDR3 length: 15 residues. Full variable domain (missing parts from reference TRBV9 and TRBJ1-5): DSGVTQTPKHLITATGQRVTLRCSPRSGDLSVYWYQQSLDQGLQFLIQYYNGEERAKGNILERFSAQQFPDLHSELNLSSLELGDSALYFCASSVDGHSNQPQHFGDGTRLSIL.

The rearrangement uses TRBV27 and TRBJ2-7, with TRBD2 matching 12 bases. The CDR3 consists of 15 residues. The ends lost 4 bases at V and 4 bases at J; junction bases unmatched: 5. Germline-derived CDR1 and CDR2 are MNHEY and SMNVEV (reference sequence). The CDR3 DNA follows: TGTGCCAGCAGTTCGGCTAGCGGGAGGGGGTACGAGCAGTACTTC. Translating gives CASSSASGRGYEQYF.

The chain joins TRBV15 to TRBJ2-2; no reliable D call. V dropped 5 bases and J dropped 3 bases, with 7 bases sitting between them. This CDR3 spans 13 amino acids. The germline gives CDR1 LNHNV, CDR2 YYDKDF (reference sequence). The CDR3 loop is CATSPRDTGELFF. CDR3 coding DNA: TGTGCCACCAGCCCCCGTGACACCGGGGAGCTGTTTTTT.